This T cell receptor beta chain stems from a study of T cell clones after liver transplantation. Study-wide background: A pre-transplant mixed lymphocyte reaction with TCRbeta sequencing defined graft-donor-reactive clones followed in post-transplant blood. HCV positivity affected three of eight recipients; the rest lacked autoimmune or viral indications.

Repertoires were generated with immunoSEQ multiplex PCR, while TCRdb's copy carries only in-frame clones and drops some. The sample includes 65,000 to 70,000 clones, nearly 95% seen only once; the top ten take less than 1%. Study-level results: The donor-reactive repertoire was only partly measurable in two subjects, lacking donor cells. Graft donor-reactive T cells may have migrated into the graft rather than being deleted.

With respect to this clone: Its antigen is unknown.

The CDR3 spans 17 residues. Germline-derived CDR1 and CDR2 are SGHNT and YENEEA. Trimming pared 5 bases from V and 5 bases from J, leaving 21 bases between. The chain carries TRBV11-3 and TRBJ1-4; D is undetermined. The specimen comprised CD4+ T cells from blood, sampled roughly 25 months after liver transplant. This receptor was obtained from a human patient who received a liver transplant. Certain T cells may be donor cells from the graft. In nucleotides, the CDR3 is TGTGCCAGCAGCCTCACCCTCACAAAATTTTGGAATGAAAAACTGTTTTTT. It codes for CASSLTLTKFWNEKLFF. Based on the CDR3 plus reference TRBV11-3 and TRBJ1-4, the full variable domain is EAGVVQSPRYKIIEKKQPVAFWCNPISGHNTLYWYLQNLGQGPELLIRYENEEAVDDSQLPKDRFSAERLKGVDSTLKIQPAELGDSAVYLCASSLTLTKFWNEKLFFGSGTQLSVL.